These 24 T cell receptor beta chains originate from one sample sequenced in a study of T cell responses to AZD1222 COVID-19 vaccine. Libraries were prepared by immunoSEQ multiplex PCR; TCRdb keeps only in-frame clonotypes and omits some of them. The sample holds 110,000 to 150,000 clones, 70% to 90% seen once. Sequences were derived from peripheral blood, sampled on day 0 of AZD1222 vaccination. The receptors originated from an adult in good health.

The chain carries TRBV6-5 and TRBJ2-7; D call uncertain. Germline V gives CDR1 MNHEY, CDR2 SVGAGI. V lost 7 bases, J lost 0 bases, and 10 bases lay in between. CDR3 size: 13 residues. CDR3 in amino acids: CASTRVSSYEQYF. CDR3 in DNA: TGTGCCAGCACCCGGGTGTCCTCCTACGAGCAGTACTTC.

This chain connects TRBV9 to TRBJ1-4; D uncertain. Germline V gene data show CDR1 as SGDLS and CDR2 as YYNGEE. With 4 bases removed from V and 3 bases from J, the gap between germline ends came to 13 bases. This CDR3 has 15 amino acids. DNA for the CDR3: TGTGCCAGCAGCCTCCTGGACCGGTCTAATGAAAAACTGTTTTTT. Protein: CASSLLDRSNEKLFF.

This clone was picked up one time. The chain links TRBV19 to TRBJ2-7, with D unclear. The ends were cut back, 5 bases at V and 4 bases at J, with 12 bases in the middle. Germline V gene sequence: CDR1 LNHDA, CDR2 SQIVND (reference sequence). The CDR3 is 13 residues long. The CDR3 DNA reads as TGTGCCAGTAGTTTCTCCCACCAATACGAGCAGTACTTC. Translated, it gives CASSFSHQYEQYF.

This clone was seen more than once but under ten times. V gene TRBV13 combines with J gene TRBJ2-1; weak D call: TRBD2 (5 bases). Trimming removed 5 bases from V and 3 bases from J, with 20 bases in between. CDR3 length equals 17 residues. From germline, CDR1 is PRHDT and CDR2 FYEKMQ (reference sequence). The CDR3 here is CASSPRGSRFRYNEQFF. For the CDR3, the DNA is TGTGCCAGCAGCCCCCGGGGTAGCCGATTCCGCTACAATGAGCAGTTCTTC.

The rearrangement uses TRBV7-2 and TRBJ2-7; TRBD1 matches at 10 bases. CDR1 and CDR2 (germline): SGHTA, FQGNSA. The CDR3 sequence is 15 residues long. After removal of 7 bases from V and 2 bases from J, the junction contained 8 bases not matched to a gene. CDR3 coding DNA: TGTGCCAGCACCTACGGGGGACAGGGGACCTACGAGCAGTACTTC. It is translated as CASTYGGQGTYEQYF.

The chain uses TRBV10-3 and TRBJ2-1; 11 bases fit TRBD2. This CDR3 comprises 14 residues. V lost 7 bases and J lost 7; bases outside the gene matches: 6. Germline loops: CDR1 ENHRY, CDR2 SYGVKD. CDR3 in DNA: TGTGCCATCAATGGACTAGCGGGCAGTAATGAGCAGTTCTTC. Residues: CAINGLAGSNEQFF.

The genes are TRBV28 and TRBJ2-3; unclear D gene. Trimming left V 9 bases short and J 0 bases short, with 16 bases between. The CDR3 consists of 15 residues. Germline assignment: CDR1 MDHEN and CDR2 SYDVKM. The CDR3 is CASETGGGSTDTQYF. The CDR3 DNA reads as TGTGCCAGTGAGACGGGTGGCGGTAGCACAGATACGCAGTATTTT.

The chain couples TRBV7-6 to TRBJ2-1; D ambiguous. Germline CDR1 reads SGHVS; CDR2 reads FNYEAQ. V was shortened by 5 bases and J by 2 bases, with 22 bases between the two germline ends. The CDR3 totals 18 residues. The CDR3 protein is CASSPSPPRQRPYNEQFF. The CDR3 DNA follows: TGTGCCAGCAGCCCCAGTCCCCCGAGGCAGCGCCCCTACAATGAGCAGTTCTTC.

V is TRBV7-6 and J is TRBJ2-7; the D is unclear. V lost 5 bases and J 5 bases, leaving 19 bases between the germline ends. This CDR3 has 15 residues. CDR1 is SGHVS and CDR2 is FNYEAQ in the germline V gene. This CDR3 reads CASSDISASFDEQYF. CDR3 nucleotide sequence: TGTGCCAGCAGCGACATTTCAGCTAGTTTTGACGAGCAGTACTTC.

This chain's CDR3 is CASSPTVGGITDTQYF. CDR3 coding DNA: TGTGCCAGCAGTCCGACCGTCGGGGGGATCACAGATACGCAGTATTTT. V and J are TRBV7-7 and TRBJ2-3; TRBD2 matches 7 bases. The V gene end was trimmed by 6 bases and the J gene end by 2 bases; junction bases not matched to a gene: 11. Germline V gene lookup returns CDR1 SSHAT and CDR2 FNYEAQ (reference sequence). The CDR3 runs to 16 residues. Complete variable domain (other parts from reference TRBV7-7 and TRBJ2-3): GAGVSQSPRYKVTKRGQDVTLRCDPISSHATLYWYQQALGQGPEFLTYFNYEAQPDKSGLPSDRFSAERPEGSISTLTIQRTEQRDSAMYRCASSPTVGGITDTQYFGPGTRLTVL.

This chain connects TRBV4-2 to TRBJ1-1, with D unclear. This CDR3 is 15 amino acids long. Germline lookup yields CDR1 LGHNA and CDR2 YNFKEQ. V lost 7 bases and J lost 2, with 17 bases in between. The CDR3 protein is CASIRSITGNTEAFF. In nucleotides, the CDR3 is TGTGCCAGCATCAGGTCCATAACCGGTAACACTGAAGCTTTCTTT.

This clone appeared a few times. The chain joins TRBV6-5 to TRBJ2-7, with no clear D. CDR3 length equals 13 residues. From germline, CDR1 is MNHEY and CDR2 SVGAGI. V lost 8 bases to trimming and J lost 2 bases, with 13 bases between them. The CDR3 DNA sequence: TGTGCCAGCTCCATAGGCGTAACCTACGAGCAGTACTTC. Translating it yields CASSIGVTYEQYF.

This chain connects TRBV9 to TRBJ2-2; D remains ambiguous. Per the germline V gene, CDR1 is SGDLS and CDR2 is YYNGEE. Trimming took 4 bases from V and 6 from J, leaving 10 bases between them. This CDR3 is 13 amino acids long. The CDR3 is CASSSRPSGELFF. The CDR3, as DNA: TGTGCCAGCAGCTCCCGACCGTCCGGGGAGCTGTTTTTT.

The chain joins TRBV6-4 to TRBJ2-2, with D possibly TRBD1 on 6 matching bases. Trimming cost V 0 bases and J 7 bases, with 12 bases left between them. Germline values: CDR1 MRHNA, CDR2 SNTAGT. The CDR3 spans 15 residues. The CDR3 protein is CASSDSGGVGGELFF. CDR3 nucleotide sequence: TGTGCCAGCAGTGACTCAGGGGGAGTTGGCGGGGAGCTGTTTTTT.

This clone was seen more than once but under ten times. The CDR3 reads CASTPGFGETYEQYF. The CDR3 coding sequence is TGTGCCAGCACACCCGGGTTCGGTGAGACCTACGAGCAGTACTTC. The chain carries TRBV7-8 and TRBJ2-7, with D uncertain. The CDR3 is 15 residues long. With 7 bases removed from V and 2 bases from J, the gap between germline ends came to 18 bases. Germline V CDR1 and CDR2: SGHVS, FQNEAQ. Based on the CDR3 plus reference TRBV7-8 and TRBJ2-7, the full variable domain is GAGVSQSPRYKVAKRGQDVALRCDPISGHVSLFWYQQALGQGPEFLTYFQNEAQLDKSGLPSDRFFAERPEGSVSTLKIQRTQQEDSAVYLCASTPGFGETYEQYFGPGTRLTVT.

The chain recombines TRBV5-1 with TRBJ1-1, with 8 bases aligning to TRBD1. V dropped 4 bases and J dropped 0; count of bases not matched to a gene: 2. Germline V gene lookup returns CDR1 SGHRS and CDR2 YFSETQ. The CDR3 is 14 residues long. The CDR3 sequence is CASSPDRVNTEAFF. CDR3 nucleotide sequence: TGCGCCAGCAGCCCGGACAGGGTGAACACTGAAGCTTTCTTT.

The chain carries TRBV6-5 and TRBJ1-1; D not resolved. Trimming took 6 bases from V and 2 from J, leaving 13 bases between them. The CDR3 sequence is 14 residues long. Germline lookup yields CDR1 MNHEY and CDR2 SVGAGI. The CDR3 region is CASRFRAGNTEAFF. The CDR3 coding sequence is TGTGCCAGCAGGTTTCGGGCAGGAAACACTGAAGCTTTCTTT.

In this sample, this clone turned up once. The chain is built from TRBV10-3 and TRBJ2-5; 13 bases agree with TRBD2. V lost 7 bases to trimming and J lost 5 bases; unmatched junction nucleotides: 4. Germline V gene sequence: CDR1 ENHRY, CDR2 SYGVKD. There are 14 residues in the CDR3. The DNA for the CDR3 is TGTGCCATCAAGTGGACTAGCGGGAGCGAGACCCAGTACTTC. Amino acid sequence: CAIKWTSGSETQYF.

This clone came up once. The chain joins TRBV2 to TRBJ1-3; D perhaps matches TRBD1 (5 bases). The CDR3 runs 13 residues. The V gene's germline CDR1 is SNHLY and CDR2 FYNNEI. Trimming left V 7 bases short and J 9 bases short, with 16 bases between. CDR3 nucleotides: TGTGCCAGCAAAGACCAGGGCCTGTTCACCATATATTTT. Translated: CASKDQGLFTIYF.

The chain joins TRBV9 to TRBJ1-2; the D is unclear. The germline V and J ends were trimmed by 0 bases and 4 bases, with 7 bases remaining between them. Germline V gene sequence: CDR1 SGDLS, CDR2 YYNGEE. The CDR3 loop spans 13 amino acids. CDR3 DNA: TGTGCCAGCAGCGTAGTGGTCGGCTATGGCTACACCTTC. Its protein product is CASSVVVGYGYTF.

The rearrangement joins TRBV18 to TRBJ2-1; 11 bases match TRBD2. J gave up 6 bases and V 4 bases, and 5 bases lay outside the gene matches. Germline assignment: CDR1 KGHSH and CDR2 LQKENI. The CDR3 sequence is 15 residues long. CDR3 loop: CASSLVTSGINEQFF. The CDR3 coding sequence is TGTGCCAGCTCACTTGTGACTAGCGGGATCAATGAGCAGTTCTTC.

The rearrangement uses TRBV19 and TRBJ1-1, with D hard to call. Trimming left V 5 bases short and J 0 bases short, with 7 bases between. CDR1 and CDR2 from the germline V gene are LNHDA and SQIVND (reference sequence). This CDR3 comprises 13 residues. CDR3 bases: TGTGCCAGTAGTCCCACCCTGAACACTGAAGCTTTCTTT. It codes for CASSPTLNTEAFF.

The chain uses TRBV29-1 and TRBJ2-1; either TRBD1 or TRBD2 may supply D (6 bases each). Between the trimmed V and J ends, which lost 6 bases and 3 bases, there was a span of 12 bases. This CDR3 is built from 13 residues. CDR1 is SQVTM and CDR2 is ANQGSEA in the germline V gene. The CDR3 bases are TGCAGCGTGAGGGGGGCGGACTACAATGAGCAGTTCTTC. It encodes CSVRGADYNEQFF.

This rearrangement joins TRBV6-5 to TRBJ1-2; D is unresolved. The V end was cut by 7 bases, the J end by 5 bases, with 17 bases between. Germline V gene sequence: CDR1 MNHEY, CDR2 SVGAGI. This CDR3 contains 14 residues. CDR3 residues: CASTIQSPGYGYTF. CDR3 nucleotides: TGTGCCAGCACCATACAGTCCCCCGGGTATGGCTACACCTTC.